The T cell receptor beta chain under discussion was sequenced for a study of T cell responses to AZD1222 COVID-19 vaccine. As concerns this clone: As yet, its antigen is unknown.

TCRdb's copy holds only in-frame clones and misses some; the assay was immunoSEQ multiplex PCR. The sample includes 250,000 to 300,000 clones, about 94% of them seen just once. Overall study findings and caveats: Regions left unmutated in variants are reportedly the target of nearly half of spike-specific TCRs. Dominant at 160-218 and 743-854, vaccine-associated CD4 TCRs also spanned spike. None of the repertoires were sampled until the peak T cell response had passed. Receipt of two AZD1222 doses was followed by a rise in Spike-specific TCR breadth and depth.

The CDR3 runs to 19 residues. Per germline, CDR1 PRHDT and CDR2 FYEKMQ (reference sequence). Losses at the gene ends were 4 bases for V and 0 bases for J; bases not matched to a gene: 16. V usage is TRBV13 and J usage is TRBJ1-1; TRBD1 matches 8 bases. Sample: peripheral blood, taken 28 days after the second AZD1222 dose. This clonotype originated in an adult who received the AZD1222 COVID-19 vaccine. CDR3 protein: CASSYDQGAPRYLNTEAFF. The CDR3, as DNA: TGTGCCAGCAGCTACGACCAGGGGGCCCCAAGGTACCTGAACACTGAAGCTTTCTTT. The full variable domain, rest sourced from reference TRBV13 and TRBJ1-1, is AAGVIQSPRHLIKEKRETATLKCYPIPRHDTVYWYQQGPGQDPQFLISFYEKMQSDKGSIPDRFSAQQFSDYHSELNMSSLELGDSALYFCASSYDQGAPRYLNTEAFFGQGTRLTVV.